The T cell receptor beta chain described here comes from a study of PD-1 blockade in classical Hodgkin lymphoma. Study outcomes and limitations: Reports described newly diagnosed patients as having lower baseline TCR diversity than healthy donors. What caused the repertoire differences, perhaps disease activity or prior therapy, remains undefined. Complete responders possessed baseline diversity comparable to newly diagnosed patients. By C4D1 there was a significant rise in CD4+ TCR diversity but not in CD8+ TCR diversity.

After autologous stem cell transplantation all patients relapsed, and prior brentuximab vedotin exposure differed between cohorts. Thawed PBMCs yielded CD4+ T cells through magnetic negative selection. Comment on this clone: As yet, its antigen is unknown.

Assay used: immunoSEQ multiplex PCR; TCRdb lists only in-frame clones, some missing. The sample comprises around 34,000 clones, about 93% of which are singletons, and around 0.21% rests with the top ten. The V end lost 0 bases, the J end lost 5 bases, and 13 bases lay between the germline ends. Looked up from germline, CDR1 is LNHDA and CDR2 is SQIVND (reference sequence). The CDR3 has 15 amino acids. The gene calls are TRBV19 and TRBJ1-1; D remains ambiguous. The receptor comes from a human donor with classical Hodgkin lymphoma. Sequenced material: CD4+ T cells from blood, taken at baseline. The CDR3 here is CASSIDQDALTEAFF. The DNA for the CDR3 is TGTGCCAGTAGTATAGATCAGGACGCTCTTACTGAAGCTTTCTTT.